These 15 T cell receptor beta chains were sequenced from one sample in a study of T cell changes during pregnancy in multiple sclerosis. Measured with immunoSEQ multiplex PCR; TCRdb has only the in-frame clones, and not every one. The sample includes over 65,000 clones, approximately 93% of them seen just once. The specimen comprised peripheral blood, sampled in the first trimester of pregnancy. These receptors were obtained from a female donor with multiple sclerosis, enrolled in a pregnancy study.

Note on this clone: The sample contains more than one DNA sequence encoding this CDR3. The rearrangement links TRBV6-5 to TRBJ1-4; 9 nucleotides agree with TRBD1. Losses at the gene ends were 0 bases for V and 8 bases for J; bases not matched to a gene: 7. The germline V gene encodes CDR1 MNHEY and CDR2 SVGAGI. The CDR3 extends over 16 amino acids. CDR3 sequence reads: CASSYSYRGRREKLFF. The CDR3 nucleotides are TGTGCCAGCAGTTACTCCTACAGGGGGCGCAGGGAAAAACTGTTTTTT.

The genes are TRBV21-1 and TRBJ1-1; TRBD1, the table's D call, was not compared with the DNA. TRBV21-1 represents a pseudogene. This CDR3 has 17 amino acids. DNA for the CDR3: TGTGCCAGCAGCAAAAGGTGCCCGGCCAGGGCGGACACTGAAGCTTTCTTT. It codes for CASSKRCPARADTEAFF.

This chain uses TRBV30 with TRBJ2-7; 11 bases fit TRBD2. The V gene end was trimmed by 0 bases and the J gene end by 5 bases; junction bases not matched to a gene: 3. Germline V CDR1 and CDR2: GTSNPN, SVGIG (reference sequence). This CDR3 spans 14 amino acids. The CDR3 reads CAWSVTSGSHEQYF. The CDR3 DNA follows: TGTGCCTGGAGTGTTACTAGCGGGAGCCACGAGCAGTACTTC.

DNA of the CDR3: TGTGCCAGCAGCCAAGTAGGAACGGGAGGGCCTAGCACAGATACGCAGTATTTT. It yields the protein CASSQVGTGGPSTDTQYF. The genes are TRBV4-2 and TRBJ2-3; 8 bases are a match to TRBD2. The germline CDR1 and CDR2 sequences are LGHNA and YNFKEQ. The junction had 9 bases not matched to a gene; V was cut back by 1 base and J by 0 bases. The CDR3 is made up of 18 amino acids.

V and J are TRBV6-5 and TRBJ1-5, with 8 bases matching TRBD1. The V gene end was trimmed by 5 bases and the J gene end by 2 bases; junction bases not matched to a gene: 2. The germline V gene encodes CDR1 MNHEY and CDR2 SVGAGI. CDR3 size: 14 residues. This CDR3 reads CASSKDRGNQPQHF. Here the CDR3 DNA reads TGTGCCAGCAGTAAGGACAGGGGCAATCAGCCCCAGCATTTT.

This clone was recorded only once. This rearrangement joins TRBV6-6 to TRBJ2-7; TRBD2 matches 8 bases. CDR3 length: 15 amino acids. The germline gives CDR1 MNHNY, CDR2 SVGAGI (reference sequence). Trimming at V came to 4 bases and at J to 7 bases, leaving 12 bases not matched to a gene. The CDR3 sequence: CASSLLPGGPGEQYF. The CDR3 bases are TGTGCCAGCAGTTTATTACCGGGAGGGCCTGGGGAGCAGTACTTC.

The chain has TRBV7-9 and TRBJ2-3; D may be TRBD2 (5 bases). The V gene's germline CDR1 is SEHNR and CDR2 FQNEAQ (reference sequence). CDR3 length equals 16 residues. The V gene lost 0 bases and the J gene lost 0 bases, with 10 bases spanning the gap. CDR3 sequence reads: CASSLARAASTDTQYF. Written as DNA, the CDR3 is TGTGCCAGCAGCTTAGCGCGGGCGGCAAGCACAGATACGCAGTATTTT.

This clone was seen only once. This chain connects TRBV7-2 to TRBJ1-2; 7 bases map to TRBD1. Germline V lookup: CDR1 SGHTA, CDR2 FQGNSA. With 8 bases clipped from V and 0 bases from J, the junction kept 6 bases outside the gene matches. The CDR3 consists of 14 residues. This CDR3 is CASRNRGTNYGYTF. CDR3 nucleotides: TGTGCCAGCCGAAACAGGGGTACTAACTATGGCTACACCTTC.

The chain recombines TRBV7-2 with TRBJ2-3; 7 nucleotides align to TRBD2. Trimming removed 4 bases from V and 1 base from J; junction bases left unmatched: 8. The CDR3 extends over 16 amino acids. Germline CDR1 is SGHTA and CDR2 is FQGNSA. CDR3 region: CASSSPALAGTDTQYF. DNA of the CDR3: TGTGCCAGCAGCTCCCCGGCGCTAGCGGGCACAGATACGCAGTATTTT.

The chain is built from TRBV7-6 and TRBJ2-7; 12 positions agree with TRBD1. CDR1 and CDR2 (germline): SGHVS, FNYEAQ. The CDR3 covers 13 residues. Germline trimming cut 5 bases from V and 12 bases from J; bases unmatched to any gene: 8. The chain's CDR3 is CASSPPGQGAPYF. As DNA, the CDR3 is TGTGCCAGCAGCCCCCCGGGACAGGGGGCCCCGTACTTC.

The CDR3 nucleotides are TGCGCCAGCAGTATAAGTAGGGGACAGGGGGTCGCTGGCTACACCTTC. This translates into CASSISRGQGVAGYTF. This chain uses TRBV10-1 with TRBJ1-2; 11 nucleotides line up with TRBD1. Germline values: CDR1 WNHNN, CDR2 SYGVQD (reference sequence). The CDR3 consists of 16 residues. V lost 5 bases to trimming and J lost 7 bases; unmatched junction nucleotides: 12.

In this sample, this clone turned up once. The rearrangement joins TRBV29-1 to TRBJ1-2; the D is unclear. CDR1 and CDR2 (germline): SQVTM, ANQGSEA. The CDR3 extends over 12 amino acids. V lost 2 bases, J lost 0 bases, and 4 bases lay in between. Written as DNA, the CDR3 is TGCAGCGTTGAATTAGCTAACTATGGCTACACCTTC. Translation gives CSVELANYGYTF.

This chain joins TRBV28 and TRBJ2-7; D is perhaps TRBD1 (5 bases). The germline V and J ends were trimmed by 5 bases and 3 bases, with 8 bases remaining between them. Per germline, CDR1 MDHEN and CDR2 SYDVKM. The CDR3 contains 12 residues. The CDR3 loop is CASSADSYEQYF. The CDR3 DNA is TGTGCCAGCAGTGCCGACAGCTACGAGCAGTACTTC.

This chain joins TRBV7-2 and TRBJ2-1; 12 bases are shared with TRBD2. V was clipped by 5 bases and J by 9 bases; unmatched bases: 8. The CDR3 runs to 15 residues. Germline V gives CDR1 SGHTA, CDR2 FQGNSA. CDR3: CASSLMTSGGGEQFF. CDR3 DNA sequence: TGTGCCAGCAGCCTTATGACTAGCGGGGGTGGTGAGCAGTTCTTC.

V and J are TRBV15 and TRBJ2-5, with D uncertain. The CDR3 spans 14 residues. V gave up 0 bases and J gave up 5 bases, with 10 bases separating them. The germline gives CDR1 LNHNV, CDR2 YYDKDF (reference sequence). The chain's CDR3 is CATSRDQRRETQYF. The CDR3, as DNA: TGTGCCACCAGCAGAGACCAGCGACGGGAGACCCAGTACTTC.